The next 12 T cell receptor beta chains were all read from a single sample in a study of CD8 T cells in Susac syndrome. An amount of RNA that ranged from about 0.45 to 1 ug was reverse transcribed with random hexamers. TCRdb fed the immunoSEQ multiplex PCR reads into MiXCR, producing one record per CDR3 protein. The table lists 100,000 to 150,000 distinct CDR3 sequences, around 85% of them singletons. Sequenced material: CD8+ T cells from PBMCs. These receptor sequences come from a human donor with multiple sclerosis.

Only a few counts were recorded for this clonotype. The chain employs TRBV24-1 and TRBJ2-1; a weak D match, TRBD2 (5 bases). Germline V gene data show CDR1 as KGHDR and CDR2 as SFDVKD. Between the trimmed V and J ends, which lost 2 bases and 8 bases, there was a span of 6 bases. The CDR3 sequence is 12 residues long. The CDR3 reads CATSDSGYEQFF. In DNA form, the CDR3 reads TGTGCCACCAGTGATTCGGGATATGAGCAGTTCTTC.

The V call is TRBV2, the J call TRBJ1-1; weak D call: TRBD1 (5 bases). V lost 8 bases to trimming and J lost 0 bases, with 22 bases between them. The CDR3 runs to 17 residues. The germline gives CDR1 SNHLY, CDR2 FYNNEI. CDR3 in amino acids: CASSGLVEKPLNTEAFF. In DNA form, the CDR3 reads TGTGCCAGCTCGGGGCTGGTTGAGAAGCCTTTGAACACTGAAGCTTTCTTT.

CDR3 coding DNA: TGTGCCAGCAGTTTAATTTCGGCGGGGGGGCCATACGCTGAGCAGTTCTTC. Amino acid sequence: CASSLISAGGPYAEQFF. The chain joins TRBV27 to TRBJ2-1; 9 nucleotides line up with TRBD2. The CDR3 loop spans 17 amino acids. V lost 2 bases, J lost 9 bases, and 14 bases stayed unmatched. CDR1 is MNHEY and CDR2 is SMNVEV in the germline V gene (reference sequence).

The chain employs TRBV7-2 and TRBJ2-5; TRBD2 is a possible D gene (5 bases). Germline V CDR1 and CDR2: SGHTA, FQGNSA. The CDR3 consists of 12 residues. The ends were cut back, 0 bases at V and 10 bases at J, with 9 bases in the middle. The CDR3 DNA reads as TGTGCCAGCAGCTTAGCACTCGAGGGCCAGTACTTC. Translating gives CASSLALEGQYF.

A few counts support this clonotype. In DNA form, the CDR3 reads TGTGCCAGTAGAAAGGGACGGAGATCCTATGGCTACACCTTC. It yields the protein CASRKGRRSYGYTF. This sequence joins TRBV19 and TRBJ1-2; D perhaps matches TRBD1 (5 bases). CDR3 length: 14 residues. Trimming shortened V by 6 bases and J by 4 bases, and 15 bases separated the two germline ends. Germline V gene lookup returns CDR1 LNHDA and CDR2 SQIVND (reference sequence).

V usage is TRBV5-4 and J usage is TRBJ2-1; D uncertain. Trimming cost V 0 bases and J 6 bases, with 7 bases left between them. The CDR3 runs 13 residues. Germline V gene sequence: CDR1 SGHNT, CDR2 YYREEE (reference sequence). This CDR3 is CASSLGHFNEQFF. The DNA for the CDR3 is TGTGCCAGCAGCTTGGGACATTTCAATGAGCAGTTCTTC.

DNA of the CDR3: TGTGCCAGCAGGCCTAGGGGCCGAGCTGAGCAGTTCTTC. It is translated as CASRPRGRAEQFF. V and J are TRBV2 and TRBJ2-1; tentative D call: TRBD1 (5 bases). Germline V gene sequence: CDR1 SNHLY, CDR2 FYNNEI. CDR3 length: 13 residues. Deletions cut 6 bases from V and 9 bases from J, with 15 bases between.

This chain connects TRBV2 to TRBJ2-6; 7 nucleotides line up with TRBD1. Germline trimming cut 3 bases from V and 0 bases from J; bases unmatched to any gene: 11. Germline CDR1 and CDR2: SNHLY and FYNNEI. The CDR3 length is 19 residues. Here the CDR3 reads CASSDGVGDRNSGANVLTF. In nucleotides, the CDR3 is TGTGCCAGCAGTGATGGGGTGGGGGACAGAAACTCTGGGGCCAACGTCCTGACTTTC. Together with reference TRBV2 and TRBJ2-6, the CDR3 gives the full variable domain: EPEVTQTPSHQVTQMGQEVILRCVPISNHLYFYWYRQILGQKVEFLVSFYNNEISEKSEIFDDQFSVERPDGSNFTLKIRSTKLEDSAMYFCASSDGVGDRNSGANVLTFGAGSRLTVL.

This clonotype was counted only a few times. This chain connects TRBV4-3 to TRBJ2-1; TRBD2 aligns across 9 bases. Germline V gene data show CDR1 as LGHNA and CDR2 as YSLEER. With 2 bases clipped from V and 7 bases from J, the junction kept 9 bases outside the gene matches. CDR3 size: 16 residues. CDR3 loop: CASSQLRVAGENEQFF. The DNA of the CDR3 is TGCGCCAGCAGCCAATTGCGGGTAGCGGGAGAGAATGAGCAGTTCTTC.

V gene TRBV7-2 combines with J gene TRBJ1-4; weak D call: TRBD1 (6 bases). Germline V CDR1 and CDR2: SGHTA, FQGNSA. Trimming left V 6 bases short and J 8 bases short, with 16 bases between. The length of the CDR3 is 14 residues. CDR3 sequence reads: CASRRTARSEKLFF. The CDR3 DNA reads as TGTGCCAGCAGGAGGACAGCCCGCTCCGAAAAACTGTTTTTT.

For this clonotype: An end of the junction does not agree with germline; a read error may underlie this. The chain combines TRBV2 with TRBJ1-5; no clear D gene. Germline V gives CDR1 SNHLY, CDR2 FYNNEI. This CDR3 contains 14 residues. The CDR3 DNA sequence: TGTGCCAGCAGTGGGGCAGGTATCAATCAGTCCCAGCATTTT. Translated, it gives CASSGAGINQSQHF.

The V and J genes are TRBV19 and TRBJ1-1; no definite D call. Per the germline V gene, CDR1 is LNHDA and CDR2 is SQIVND (reference sequence). The V end was cut by 8 bases, the J end by 5 bases, with 12 bases between. The CDR3 is made up of 12 amino acids. Here the CDR3 DNA reads TGTGCCAGTCACCAAGGGCGTACTGAAGCTTTCTTT. Its translation: CASHQGRTEAFF.